Shown below are 12 T cell receptor beta chains from a single sample sequenced in a study of T cell repertoires in cytomegalovirus infection (dated by TCRdb to between 2018 and 2021). Sequencing instrument: Illumina HiSeq 1500. TCRdb trimmed public reads at Q25 via fastp, called clones via MiXCR and kept in-frame beta chains. One record per CDR3 amino acid sequence lists the most common genes and DNA. The sample profile shows some 150,000 distinct CDR3 sequences; 20% to 30% of them were found once. The ten most abundant clones make up about 10% of the sample. The sample comprised PBMCs. These receptor sequences come from a human donor in good health (CMV status not recorded). Some clones in this sample may be carry-over from other donors' samples.

This clonotype came up a few times. J is TRBJ1-2 and V is TRBV6-8, with unresolved D. Germline CDR1 MNHGY, CDR2 SAAAGT. CDR3 length: 14 amino acids. V was trimmed by 0 bases and J by 2 bases, leaving 7 bases between them. The CDR3 bases are TGTGCCAGCAGTTACTCGTTGGACAACTATGGCTACACCTTC. As protein: CASSYSLDNYGYTF.

In this sample, this clonotype turned up a few times. The rearrangement joins TRBV6-1 to TRBJ2-5, with 13 bases lining up with TRBD2. V trimming: 2 bases; J trimming: 5 bases; junction bases outside the gene matches: 5. The CDR3 has 16 residues. The germline gives CDR1 MNHNS, CDR2 SASEGT. The CDR3 region has the DNA TGTGCCAGCAGTGAATCACTAGCGGGAGGGGTTGAGACCCAGTACTTC. This encodes CASSESLAGGVETQYF.

V gene TRBV4-1 combines with J gene TRBJ2-7; D is perhaps TRBD2 (6 bases). Germline assignment: CDR1 MGHRA and CDR2 YSYEKL. The CDR3 runs 16 residues. Trimming cost V 0 bases and J 0 bases, with 12 bases left between them. Written as DNA, the CDR3 is TGCGCCAGCAGCCAAGACCTAGCGACAAGCTCCTACGAGCAGTACTTC. Translated, it gives CASSQDLATSSYEQYF.

This clonotype was observed a handful of times. V is TRBV20-1 and J is TRBJ2-7, with 7 bases matching TRBD2. CDR1 is DFQATT, CDR2 SNEGSKA, per germline (reference sequence). The CDR3 runs to 18 residues. The ends lost 0 bases at V and 0 bases at J; junction bases unmatched: 14. CDR3 region: CSARDPAGGTESSYEQYF. The CDR3 DNA reads as TGCAGTGCTAGAGATCCGGCCGGGGGGACGGAGAGCTCCTACGAGCAGTACTTC.

The chain couples TRBV7-8 to TRBJ2-5; D remains unclear. V was pared by 1 base and J by 0 bases, with 12 bases between. Looked up from germline, CDR1 is SGHVS and CDR2 is FQNEAQ. The CDR3 loop spans 16 amino acids. The CDR3 coding sequence is TGTGCCAGCAGCTTAGGAAGGGCGGCGTACCAAGAGACCCAGTACTTC. The encoded protein is CASSLGRAAYQETQYF. The variable domain in full, with the rest retrieved from reference TRBV7-8 and TRBJ2-5, is GAGVSQSPRYKVAKRGQDVALRCDPISGHVSLFWYQQALGQGPEFLTYFQNEAQLDKSGLPSDRFFAERPEGSVSTLKIQRTQQEDSAVYLCASSLGRAAYQETQYFGPGTRLLVL.

This clonotype was observed a handful of times. The chain's CDR3 is CASSLRGRGRNRPERNTIYF. CDR3 DNA sequence: TGTGCCAGCAGCCTCAGGGGCAGGGGGCGAAATCGACCTGAGAGAAACACCATATATTTT. The V gene is TRBV27, the J gene TRBJ1-3; TRBD1 aligns across 8 bases. Germline CDR1 MNHEY, CDR2 SMNVEV (reference sequence). Trimming at V came to 6 bases and at J to 5 bases, leaving 24 bases not matched to a gene. The CDR3 covers 20 residues.

This clonotype was seen repeatedly, ten times or more. The chain couples TRBV7-2 to TRBJ2-1; perhaps TRBD1 as D (5 bases). The V end lost 0 bases, the J end lost 5 bases, and 8 bases lay between the germline ends. Looked up from germline, CDR1 is SGHTA and CDR2 is FQGNSA. The length of the CDR3 is 14 residues. The CDR3 loop is CASSLAGLNNEQFF. CDR3 DNA: TGTGCCAGCAGCTTAGCGGGGCTGAACAATGAGCAGTTCTTC.

This clonotype was seen more than once but under ten times. CDR3: CAISESKGSSGNTIYF. The CDR3 DNA follows: TGTGCCATCAGTGAGTCGAAGGGCAGCTCTGGAAACACCATATATTTT. The chain couples TRBV10-3 to TRBJ1-3, with D unclear. The CDR3 is 16 amino acids. V was cut by 0 bases and J by 0 bases, with 9 bases left in between. In germline, CDR1 is ENHRY, CDR2 SYGVKD.

V is TRBV19 and J is TRBJ1-2; no definite D call. Germline lookup yields CDR1 LNHDA and CDR2 SQIVND (reference sequence). This CDR3 has 13 amino acids. Trimming removed 6 bases from V and 4 bases from J, with 12 bases in between. Here the CDR3 reads CASSSTGAYGYTF. The CDR3 nucleotides are TGTGCCAGTAGCTCGACGGGTGCCTATGGCTACACCTTC.

V usage is TRBV28 and J usage is TRBJ2-5; no clear D gene. V lost 5 bases to trimming and J lost 3 bases, with 10 bases between them. Germline CDR1 reads MDHEN; CDR2 reads SYDVKM. CDR3 length equals 13 residues. The DNA of the CDR3 is TGTGCCAGCAGTGTCGCGTCAGAAGAGACCCAGTACTTC. This codes for CASSVASEETQYF.

This clonotype showed up just a few times. This chain connects TRBV2 to TRBJ2-2; 8 bases agree with TRBD1. CDR1 and CDR2 (germline): SNHLY, FYNNEI. The trim removed 10 bases at V and 7 bases at J, leaving 14 bases unmatched. The CDR3 sequence is 15 residues long. CDR3 sequence: CATTGKSGGVGELFF. The CDR3 DNA follows: TGTGCCACTACCGGAAAGTCAGGGGGCGTCGGGGAGCTGTTTTTT.

The chain has TRBV29-1 and TRBJ1-2; TRBD1 agrees at 9 bases. CDR3 length equals 16 residues. The germline CDR1 and CDR2 sequences are SQVTM and ANQGSEA. With 8 bases clipped from V and 5 bases from J, the junction kept 18 bases outside the gene matches. CDR3 residues: CSPDLRDREDPYGYTF. The CDR3 DNA sequence: TGCAGCCCAGACCTCCGGGACAGGGAAGACCCATATGGCTACACCTTC.